These 23 T cell receptor beta chains were all obtained from the same sample, sequenced in a study of cytomegalovirus exposure and HLA in healthy donors. PCR involved 60 Vbeta and 13 Jbeta primers. Only in-frame clones appear in the TCRdb table, and some are missing; sequencing was by immunoSEQ multiplex PCR. The data show about 140,000 clones, with less than 80% seen just once and approximately 8.2% held by the top ten. Material for sequencing was PBMCs. The receptors derive from a woman between 50 and 59 years old in good health and CMV-seropositive.

The chain joins TRBV19 to TRBJ1-4; the D is unclear. Trimming pared 4 bases from V and 1 base from J, leaving 7 bases between. The CDR3 length is 14 residues. Per the germline V gene, CDR1 is LNHDA and CDR2 is SQIVND (reference sequence). The CDR3 loop is CASSRQLTNEKLFF. DNA for the CDR3: TGTGCCAGTAGTAGACAACTAACTAATGAAAAACTGTTTTTT.

V usage is TRBV2 and J usage is TRBJ2-4, with 8 positions matching TRBD1. Germline loops: CDR1 SNHLY, CDR2 FYNNEI. The V and J ends lost 7 bases and 0 bases, in that order; junction bases with no gene match: 14. The CDR3 is 18 residues long. CDR3 loop: CASTGGQTGALAKNIQYF. The DNA of the CDR3 is TGTGCCAGCACCGGCGGTCAGACAGGGGCTCTAGCCAAAAACATTCAGTACTTC.

This clone was seen a handful of times. The chain employs TRBV9 and TRBJ2-3, with 7 bases aligning to TRBD1. The V and J ends lost 3 bases and 0 bases, in that order; junction bases with no gene match: 4. The germline gives CDR1 SGDLS, CDR2 YYNGEE. The CDR3 covers 15 residues. The CDR3 sequence is CASSAGQTSTDTQYF. The DNA of the CDR3 is TGTGCCAGCAGCGCGGGACAGACTAGCACAGATACGCAGTATTTT.

In its sample, this clone was seen once. The chain couples TRBV6-1 to TRBJ1-2, with D possibly matching TRBD1 (6 bases). Trimming stripped 0 bases from V and 5 bases from J, with 13 bases between. CDR1 is MNHNS and CDR2 is SASEGT in the germline V gene. The CDR3 length is 15 residues. The CDR3 loop reads CASSEAVGQFYGYTF. In DNA form, the CDR3 reads TGTGCCAGCAGTGAAGCAGTCGGACAGTTTTATGGCTACACCTTC.

V gene TRBV6-6 combines with J gene TRBJ2-3, with 12 bases fitting TRBD2. The junction had 3 bases not matched to a gene; V was cut back by 6 bases and J by 2 bases. Germline assignment: CDR1 MNHNY and CDR2 SVGAGI (reference sequence). The CDR3 has 15 amino acids. Written as DNA, the CDR3 is TGTGCCAGCAGGCCTAGCGGGGGGGCCACAGATACGCAGTATTTT. It encodes CASRPSGGATDTQYF.

The chain is built from TRBV4-2 and TRBJ2-7; 7 bases match TRBD1. The V and J ends lost 2 bases and 2 bases, in that order; junction bases with no gene match: 6. Germline V gene lookup returns CDR1 LGHNA and CDR2 YNFKEQ. CDR3 size: 15 residues. The CDR3 coding sequence is TGTGCCAGCAGCCAAAGGACAGGCGATACCTACGAGCAGTACTTC. Translated: CASSQRTGDTYEQYF.

This clone was seen only a few times. The CDR3 region is CASAALFLGNTEAFF. The CDR3 bases are TGTGCCAGCGCGGCCTTATTCCTCGGGAACACTGAAGCTTTCTTT. The J gene is TRBJ1-1, the V gene TRBV7-2; D gene ambiguous. Between the trimmed V and J ends, which lost 8 bases and 1 base, there was a span of 17 bases. The CDR3 has 15 amino acids. CDR1 and CDR2 from the germline V gene are SGHTA and FQGNSA.

The rearrangement uses TRBV11-2 and TRBJ1-1, with a possible D match to TRBD1 (5 bases). In germline, CDR1 is SGHAT, CDR2 FQNNGV. This CDR3 comprises 15 residues. Trimming removed 0 bases at V and 1 base at J, with 9 bases between. The CDR3 loop is CASSLERGWNTEAFF. For the CDR3, the DNA is TGTGCCAGCAGCTTAGAAAGGGGATGGAACACTGAAGCTTTCTTT.

The chain combines TRBV6-5 with TRBJ2-7; 7 positions match TRBD1. The germline CDR1 and CDR2 sequences are MNHEY and SVGAGI. Germline trimming cut 4 bases from V and 3 bases from J; bases unmatched to any gene: 12. The CDR3 sequence is 16 residues long. The CDR3 is CASSSIRDRTNYEQYF. For the CDR3, the DNA is TGTGCCAGCAGTTCCATCCGGGACAGAACGAACTACGAGCAGTACTTC.

V and J are TRBV5-1 and TRBJ1-6; D is unresolved. Trimming removed 4 bases at V and 6 bases at J, with 11 bases between. This CDR3 is built from 14 residues. CDR1 SGHRS and CDR2 YFSETQ come from the germline V gene. CDR3 residues: CASSPTSPNSPLHF. The CDR3 DNA sequence: TGCGCCAGCAGCCCAACGAGCCCTAATTCACCCCTCCACTTT.

The chain employs TRBV5-1 and TRBJ1-1; tentatively, D is TRBD1 (5 bases). Germline V gives CDR1 SGHRS, CDR2 YFSETQ. The V gene lost 0 bases and the J gene lost 1 base, with 10 bases spanning the gap. The CDR3 extends over 15 amino acids. The CDR3 region has the DNA TGCGCCAGCAGCTTGGCAGGGTTCGGGAACACTGAAGCTTTCTTT. This codes for CASSLAGFGNTEAFF.

The V call is TRBV4-2, the J call TRBJ2-5; 8 nucleotides match TRBD2. The trim removed 0 bases at V and 0 bases at J, leaving 6 bases unmatched. In germline, CDR1 is LGHNA, CDR2 YNFKEQ. The CDR3 has 17 amino acids. CDR3 nucleotide sequence: TGTGCCAGCAGCCAAGATCTTCCGGGGGGGAACCAAGAGACCCAGTACTTC. It is translated as CASSQDLPGGNQETQYF.

The CDR3 DNA sequence: TGTGCCAGCAGTCCCCCGTTTCAAGAGACCCAGTACTTC. This encodes CASSPPFQETQYF. The chain links TRBV28 to TRBJ2-5; D unresolved. Trimming removed 5 bases at V and 2 bases at J, with 9 bases between. There are 13 residues in the CDR3. Germline lookup yields CDR1 MDHEN and CDR2 SYDVKM.

The genes are TRBV28 and TRBJ2-3, with D maybe TRBD2 (5 bases). Between the trimmed V and J ends, which lost 7 bases and 0 bases, there was a span of 8 bases. Germline CDR1 and CDR2: MDHEN and SYDVKM. This CDR3 comprises 13 residues. CDR3: CASTRDSTDTQYF. The CDR3 DNA reads TGTGCCAGCACTCGGGATAGCACAGATACGCAGTATTTT.

The chain combines TRBV9 with TRBJ2-1; a possible D gene is TRBD2 (5 bases). Trimming pared 4 bases from V and 6 bases from J, leaving 11 bases between. Germline CDR1 SGDLS, CDR2 YYNGEE. This CDR3 has 13 amino acids. Here the CDR3 DNA reads TGTGCCAGCAGCTTCCCCGGGGTCAATGAGCAGTTCTTC. The encoded protein is CASSFPGVNEQFF.

The sample holds a few counts of this clone. The rearrangement joins TRBV18 to TRBJ2-5; 9 bases match TRBD1. The CDR3 extends over 15 amino acids. The V segment lost 1 base and the J segment 5 bases; nucleotides outside the gene matches: 5. Germline assignment: CDR1 KGHSH and CDR2 LQKENI. Written as DNA, the CDR3 is TGTGCCAGCTCACCACGGACAGGGGAAGACGAGACCCAGTACTTC. Translating it yields CASSPRTGEDETQYF. The entire variable domain, with the rest obtained from reference TRBV18 and TRBJ2-5, is as follows: NAGVMQNPRHLVRRRGQEARLRCSPMKGHSHVYWYRQLPEEGLKFMVYLQKENIIDESGMPKERFSAEFPKEGPSILRIQQVVRGDSAAYFCASSPRTGEDETQYFGPGTRLLVL.

The chain joins TRBV10-3 to TRBJ2-7; 7 bases are shared with TRBD2. Germline V gene sequence: CDR1 ENHRY, CDR2 SYGVKD. CDR3 size: 13 residues. The V segment lost 8 bases and the J segment 4 bases; nucleotides outside the gene matches: 8. The CDR3 DNA follows: TGTGCCATCCGGGGCGGGAGTGATTACGAGCAGTACTTC. It yields the protein CAIRGGSDYEQYF.

The chain is built from TRBV7-9 and TRBJ2-5; D uncertain. There are 16 residues in the CDR3. Per germline, CDR1 SEHNR and CDR2 FQNEAQ (reference sequence). Trimming cost V 5 bases and J 1 base, with 17 bases left between them. The CDR3 here is CASSPPRRGSQETQYF. The CDR3 nucleotides are TGTGCCAGCAGCCCCCCCCGGCGAGGTTCCCAAGAGACCCAGTACTTC. Full variable domain (missing parts from reference TRBV7-9 and TRBJ2-5): DTGVSQNPRHKITKRGQNVTFRCDPISEHNRLYWYRQTLGQGPEFLTYFQNEAQLEKSRLLSDRFSAERPKGSFSTLEIQRTEQGDSAMYLCASSPPRRGSQETQYFGPGTRLLVL.

The chain carries TRBV4-3 and TRBJ2-1; possibly TRBD2 for D (5 bases). The CDR3 is 15 residues long. Germline V gene data show CDR1 as LGHNA and CDR2 as YSLEER. Trimming removed 3 bases at V and 5 bases at J, with 14 bases between. As DNA, the CDR3 is TGCGCCAGCAGCCATGCACTAGGTGGAAACAATGAGCAGTTCTTC. Protein sequence: CASSHALGGNNEQFF.

The chain links TRBV2 to TRBJ1-4; possibly TRBD1 for D (5 bases). Trimming pared 1 base from V and 7 bases from J, leaving 19 bases between. The germline V gene encodes CDR1 SNHLY and CDR2 FYNNEI. CDR3 length equals 17 residues. CDR3 sequence: CASSEGIRFSGSEKLFF. The CDR3 nucleotides read TGTGCCAGCAGTGAAGGAATCAGATTTTCAGGGTCTGAAAAACTGTTTTTT.

The sample holds a few counts of this clone. Sequence at one end of the junction differs from germline and may be a read error. The chain is built from TRBV7-9 and TRBJ1-2; 10 bases align to TRBD1. The CDR3 extends over 15 amino acids. Germline-derived CDR1 and CDR2 are SEHNR and FQNEAQ (reference sequence). The CDR3 DNA reads as TGTTCCAGCAGCTTCCGGGACAGGGGCGGCTATGGCTACACCTTC. It is translated as CSSSFRDRGGYGYTF. Variable domain in full (rest from reference TRBV7-9 and TRBJ1-2): DTGVSQNPRHKITKRGQNVTFRCDPISEHNRLYWYRQTLGQGPEFLTYFQNEAQLEKSRLLSDRFSAERPKGSFSTLEIQRTEQGDSAMYLCSSSFRDRGGYGYTFGSGTRLTVV.

The chain recombines TRBV25-1 with TRBJ1-1; 7 bases match TRBD1. The CDR3 has 14 amino acids. From germline, CDR1 is MGHDK and CDR2 SYGVNS. The J segment lost 0 bases and the V segment lost 5 bases, leaving 3 bases of the junction unmatched. CDR3 sequence: CASSQGGVNTEAFF. Here the CDR3 DNA reads TGTGCCAGCAGTCAGGGGGGTGTGAACACTGAAGCTTTCTTT.

This chain uses TRBV11-2 with TRBJ2-7, with 8 bases aligning to TRBD1. Germline CDR1 and CDR2: SGHAT and FQNNGV. The CDR3 has 15 amino acids. The V and J ends lost 5 bases and 6 bases, in that order; junction bases with no gene match: 12. This chain's CDR3 is CASSPPIRGLGEQYF. As DNA, the CDR3 is TGTGCCAGCAGCCCCCCAATCAGGGGGCTGGGCGAGCAGTACTTC.